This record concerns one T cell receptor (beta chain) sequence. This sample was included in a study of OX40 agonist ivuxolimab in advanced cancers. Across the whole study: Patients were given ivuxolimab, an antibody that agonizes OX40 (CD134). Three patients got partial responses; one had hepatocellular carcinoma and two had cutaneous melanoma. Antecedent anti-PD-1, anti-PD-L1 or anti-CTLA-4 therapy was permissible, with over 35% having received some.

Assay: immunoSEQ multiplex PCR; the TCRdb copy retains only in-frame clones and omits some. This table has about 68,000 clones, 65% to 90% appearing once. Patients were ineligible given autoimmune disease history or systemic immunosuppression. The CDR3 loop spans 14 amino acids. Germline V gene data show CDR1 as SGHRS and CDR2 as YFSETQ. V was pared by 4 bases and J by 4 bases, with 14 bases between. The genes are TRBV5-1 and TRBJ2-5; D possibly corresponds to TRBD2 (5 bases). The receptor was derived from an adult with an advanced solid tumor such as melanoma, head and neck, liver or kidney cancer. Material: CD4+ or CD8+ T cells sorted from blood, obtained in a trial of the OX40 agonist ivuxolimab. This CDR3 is CASSDPGSGETQYF. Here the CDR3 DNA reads TGCGCCAGCAGCGATCCGGGAAGCGGAGAGACCCAGTACTTC.